This TCR beta chain was captured in a study of cytomegalovirus exposure and HLA in healthy donors. The V end lost 7 bases, the J end lost 0 bases, and 12 bases lay between the germline ends. There are 14 residues in the CDR3. CDR1 LNHDA and CDR2 SQIVND come from the germline V gene (reference sequence). Study-level findings and limits: According to reports, the classifier identified cytomegalovirus status with high specificity and sensitivity. TCR beta chains numbering 150 to 200 were designated cytomegalovirus-associated. Specificity for CMV antigens was confirmed in vitro for a few of the CMV-associated chains. Subsequent analysis of the approximately 110 validation repertoires found a tendency for first-cohort TCR clusters to co-occur.

Only one count was recorded for this clone. Its antigen remains unknown. Using immunoSEQ multiplex PCR, the repertoire was profiled, and TCRdb retains in-frame clones only, with some absent. The table includes 120,000 or so clones, 88% detected once. The source material was PBMCs. The receptor was derived from a woman aged 25 to 39 in good health and CMV-seropositive. This sequence joins TRBV19 and TRBJ1-1, with D maybe TRBD1 (5 bases). CDR3 in amino acids: CASTPGGMNTEAFF. The CDR3 DNA is TGTGCCAGTACCCCGGGGGGTATGAACACTGAAGCTTTCTTT. The entire variable domain, with the rest obtained from reference TRBV19 and TRBJ1-1, is as follows: DGGITQSPKYLFRKEGQNVTLSCEQNLNHDAMYWYRQDPGQGLRLIYYSQIVNDFQKGDIAEGYSVSREKKESFPLTVTSAQKNPTAFYLCASTPGGMNTEAFFGQGTRLTVV.